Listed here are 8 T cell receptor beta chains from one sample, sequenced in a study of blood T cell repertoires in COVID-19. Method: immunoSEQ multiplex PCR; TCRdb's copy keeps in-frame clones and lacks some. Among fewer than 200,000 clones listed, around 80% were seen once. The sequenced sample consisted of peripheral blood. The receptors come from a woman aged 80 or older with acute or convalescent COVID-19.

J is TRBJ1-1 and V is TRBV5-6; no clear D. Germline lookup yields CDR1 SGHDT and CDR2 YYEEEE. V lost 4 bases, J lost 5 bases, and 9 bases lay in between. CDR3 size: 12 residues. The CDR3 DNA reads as TGTGCCAGCAGCCCCGACGGGACTGAAGCTTTCTTT. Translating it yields CASSPDGTEAFF.

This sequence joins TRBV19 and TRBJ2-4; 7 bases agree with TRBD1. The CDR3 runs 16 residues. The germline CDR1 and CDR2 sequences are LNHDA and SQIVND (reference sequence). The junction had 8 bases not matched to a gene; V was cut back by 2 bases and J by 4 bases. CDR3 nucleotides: TGTGCCAGTAGTATAAGGGGGCCAGGGTCTAAAAACATTCAGTACTTC. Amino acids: CASSIRGPGSKNIQYF.

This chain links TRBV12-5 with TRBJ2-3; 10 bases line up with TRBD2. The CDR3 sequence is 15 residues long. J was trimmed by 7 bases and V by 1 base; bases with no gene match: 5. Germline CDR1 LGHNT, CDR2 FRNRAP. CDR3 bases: TGTGCTAGTGGTTTGGCAAGCGGGAGGGGATATACGCAGTATTTT. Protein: CASGLASGRGYTQYF. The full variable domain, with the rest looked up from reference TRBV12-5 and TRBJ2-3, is DARVTQTPRHKVTEMGQEVTMRCQPILGHNTVFWYRQTMMQGLELLAYFRNRAPLDDSGMPKDRFSAEMPDATLATLKIQPSEPRDSAVYFCASGLASGRGYTQYFGPGTRLTVL.

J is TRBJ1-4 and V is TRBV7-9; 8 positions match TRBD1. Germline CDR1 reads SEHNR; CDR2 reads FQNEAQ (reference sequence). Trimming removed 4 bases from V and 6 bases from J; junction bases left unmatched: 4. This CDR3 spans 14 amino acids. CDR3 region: CASSSGGAYEKLFF. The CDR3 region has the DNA TGTGCCAGCAGCTCAGGGGGCGCGTATGAAAAACTGTTTTTT.

CDR3 in amino acids: CASSSQGVSYEQYF. DNA for the CDR3: TGTGCCAGCAGTTCCCAGGGGGTCTCCTACGAGCAGTACTTC. The V gene is TRBV7-2, the J gene TRBJ2-7, with TRBD1 matching over 7 bases. This CDR3 comprises 14 residues. From germline, CDR1 is SGHTA and CDR2 FQGNSA. The V gene end was trimmed by 6 bases and the J gene end by 0 bases; junction bases not matched to a gene: 5. Full variable domain (missing parts from reference TRBV7-2 and TRBJ2-7): GAGVSQSPSNKVTEKGKDVELRCDPISGHTALYWYRQSLGQGLEFLIYFQGNSAPDKSGLPSDRFSAERTGGSVSTLTIQRTQQEDSAVYLCASSSQGVSYEQYFGPGTRLTVT.

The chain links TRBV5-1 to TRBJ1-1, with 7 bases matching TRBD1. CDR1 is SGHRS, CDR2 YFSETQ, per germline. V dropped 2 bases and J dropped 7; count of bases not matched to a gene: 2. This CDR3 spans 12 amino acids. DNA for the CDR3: TGCGCCAGCAGCTTACAGGGGCTTGAAGCTTTCTTT. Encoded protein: CASSLQGLEAFF.

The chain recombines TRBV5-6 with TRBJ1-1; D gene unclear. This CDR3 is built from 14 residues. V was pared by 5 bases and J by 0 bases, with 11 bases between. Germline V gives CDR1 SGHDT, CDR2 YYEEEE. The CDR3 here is CASSYLALNTEAFF. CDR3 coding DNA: TGTGCCAGCAGTTACCTGGCCCTGAACACTGAAGCTTTCTTT.

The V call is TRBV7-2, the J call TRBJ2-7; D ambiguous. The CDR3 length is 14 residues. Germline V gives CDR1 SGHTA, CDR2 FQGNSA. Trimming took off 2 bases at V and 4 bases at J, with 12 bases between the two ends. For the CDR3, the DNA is TGTGCCAGCAGCTTAAGTTCTTCCGGGTACGAGCAGTACTTC. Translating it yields CASSLSSSGYEQYF. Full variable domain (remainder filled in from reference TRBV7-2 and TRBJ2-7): GAGVSQSPSNKVTEKGKDVELRCDPISGHTALYWYRQSLGQGLEFLIYFQGNSAPDKSGLPSDRFSAERTGGSVSTLTIQRTQQEDSAVYLCASSLSSSGYEQYFGPGTRLTVT.